The clone carrying this TCR beta chain showed up just a few times. What it binds is not known. V gave up 5 bases and J gave up 5 bases, with 9 bases separating them. In germline, CDR1 is SGHTA, CDR2 FQGNSA. This CDR3 is 12 amino acids long. This sample stems from a study of T cell responses to AZD1222 COVID-19 vaccine. Study-wide results and caveats: Dominant CD4 TCR responses targeted spike regions 160-218 and 743-854.

The repertoire was sequenced with immunoSEQ multiplex PCR; TCRdb's copy has only in-frame clones and lacks some. The data contain roughly 130,000 clones, approximately 86% of them singletons. This chain connects TRBV7-2 to TRBJ1-1, with D tentatively TRBD1 (5 bases). The source was peripheral blood, collected on day 0 of AZD1222 vaccination. This clonotype was obtained from an adult in good health. The DNA for the CDR3 is TGTGCCAGCAGCCGTCAGGGTACTGAAGCTTTCTTT. Protein sequence: CASSRQGTEAFF.